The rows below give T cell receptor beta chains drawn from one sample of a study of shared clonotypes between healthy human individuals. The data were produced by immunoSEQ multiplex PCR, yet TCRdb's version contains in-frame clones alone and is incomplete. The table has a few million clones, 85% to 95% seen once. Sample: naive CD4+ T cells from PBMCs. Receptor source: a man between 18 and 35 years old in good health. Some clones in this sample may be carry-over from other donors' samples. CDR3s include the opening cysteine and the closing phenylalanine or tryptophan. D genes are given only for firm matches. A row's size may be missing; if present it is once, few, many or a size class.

cdr3_aa: CASKRGGGYEQYF
cdr3_nt: TGTGCCAGCAAGCGGGGAGGGGGCTACGAGCAGTACTTC
clone_size: NA
v_call: TRBV5-4
j_call: TRBJ2-7
d_call: NA
cdr3_length: 13

cdr3_aa: CASSSGTSFSDEQFF
cdr3_nt: TGTGCCAGCAGCTCGGGGACTAGCTTTTCGGATGAGCAGTTCTTC
clone_size: NA
v_call: TRBV7-3
j_call: TRBJ2-1
d_call: TRBD2
cdr3_length: 15

cdr3_aa: CASSSRLSGTYEQYF
cdr3_nt: TGTGCCAGCAGTTCCCGGTTGAGCGGGACATACGAGCAGTACTTC
clone_size: NA
v_call: TRBV28
j_call: TRBJ2-7
d_call: NA
cdr3_length: 15

cdr3_aa: CASSPLAADLGDTQYF
cdr3_nt: TGCGCCAGCAGCCCCCTGGCGGCAGATCTTGGGGATACGCAGTATTTT
clone_size: NA
v_call: TRBV5-1
j_call: TRBJ2-3
d_call: NA
cdr3_length: 16

cdr3_aa: CASGQGVTEAFF
cdr3_nt: TGTGCCAGTGGACAGGGGGTAACTGAAGCTTTCTTT
clone_size: NA
v_call: TRBV28
j_call: TRBJ1-1
d_call: TRBD1
cdr3_length: 12

cdr3_aa: CASSLLAMNTEAFF
cdr3_nt: TGTGCCAGCAGCCTTCTAGCTATGAACACTGAAGCTTTCTTT
clone_size: NA
v_call: TRBV7-9
j_call: TRBJ1-1
d_call: NA
cdr3_length: 14

cdr3_aa: CASRAGSDLVEQYF
cdr3_nt: TGTGCCAGCCGTGCCGGGAGCGACCTTGTGGAGCAGTACTTC
clone_size: NA
v_call: TRBV5-4
j_call: TRBJ2-7
d_call: NA
cdr3_length: 14

cdr3_aa: CASRMTGEGYNEQFF
cdr3_nt: TGTGCCAGCAGGATGACGGGGGAGGGGTACAATGAGCAGTTCTTC
clone_size: NA
v_call: TRBV5-6
j_call: TRBJ2-1
d_call: TRBD2
cdr3_length: 15

cdr3_aa: CAISDPSSGRADEQFF
cdr3_nt: TGTGCCATCAGTGATCCTTCTAGCGGGAGGGCCGATGAGCAGTTCTTC
clone_size: NA
v_call: TRBV10-3
j_call: TRBJ2-1
d_call: TRBD2
cdr3_length: 16

cdr3_aa: CASSRQGAAKNIQYF
cdr3_nt: TGTGCCAGCAGCCGACAGGGGGCGGCCAAAAACATTCAGTACTTC
clone_size: NA
v_call: TRBV7-9
j_call: TRBJ2-4
d_call: TRBD1
cdr3_length: 15

cdr3_aa: CASTSWTGRDEQFF
cdr3_nt: TGCGCCAGCACTTCCTGGACAGGGCGAGATGAGCAGTTCTTC
clone_size: NA
v_call: TRBV4-1
j_call: TRBJ2-1
d_call: TRBD1
cdr3_length: 14

cdr3_aa: CASSESGAGGQPQHF
cdr3_nt: TGTGCCAGCAGTGAATCCGGGGCCGGGGGGCAGCCCCAGCATTTT
clone_size: NA
v_call: TRBV25-1
j_call: TRBJ1-5
d_call: NA
cdr3_length: 15

cdr3_aa: CASSAETSSYNEQFF
cdr3_nt: TGCGCCAGCAGCGCCGAAACGAGCTCCTACAATGAGCAGTTCTTC
clone_size: NA
v_call: TRBV5-1
j_call: TRBJ2-1
d_call: NA
cdr3_length: 15

cdr3_aa: CASSFSGGSRFDEQYF
cdr3_nt: TGTGCCAGCAGCTTCTCCGGCGGGAGCCGCTTTGACGAGCAGTATTTT
clone_size: NA
v_call: TRBV11-2
j_call: TRBJ2-3
d_call: TRBD2
cdr3_length: 16

cdr3_aa: CASSPRRGASNQPQHF
cdr3_nt: TGTGCCAGTAGCCCCCGACGGGGGGCAAGCAATCAGCCCCAGCATTTT
clone_size: NA
v_call: TRBV19
j_call: TRBJ1-5
d_call: NA
cdr3_length: 16

cdr3_aa: CASSLGPDRYNQPQHF
cdr3_nt: TGCGCCAGCAGCTTGGGCCCTGACAGATACAATCAGCCCCAGCATTTT
clone_size: NA
v_call: TRBV5-1
j_call: TRBJ1-5
d_call: NA
cdr3_length: 16

cdr3_aa: CASTTGTPEAFF
cdr3_nt: TGTGCCAGCACGACAGGGACGCCTGAAGCTTTCTTT
clone_size: once
v_call: TRBV28
j_call: TRBJ1-1
d_call: TRBD1
cdr3_length: 12

cdr3_aa: CASSYRSGDQPQHF
cdr3_nt: TGTGCCAGCAGTTACCGATCGGGCGATCAGCCCCAGCATTTT
clone_size: NA
v_call: TRBV6-5
j_call: TRBJ1-5
d_call: NA
cdr3_length: 14

cdr3_aa: CASRNRGRQGTQYF
cdr3_nt: TGTGCCAGCAGGAACAGGGGGCGCCAGGGTACGCAGTATTTT
clone_size: NA
v_call: TRBV6-5
j_call: TRBJ2-3
d_call: TRBD1
cdr3_length: 14

cdr3_aa: CANQPGSEQFF
cdr3_nt: TGTGCCAACCAGCCGGGGTCCGAGCAGTTCTTC
clone_size: NA
v_call: TRBV21-1
j_call: TRBJ2-1
d_call: NA
cdr3_length: 11

cdr3_aa: CASSLGPNSYEQYF
cdr3_nt: TGCGCCAGCAGCTTGGGACCGAACTCCTACGAGCAGTACTTC
clone_size: NA
v_call: TRBV5-1
j_call: TRBJ2-7
d_call: NA
cdr3_length: 14

cdr3_aa: CASSKGSYSYNEQFF
cdr3_nt: TGTGCCAGCAGCAAAGGGTCCTATTCCTACAATGAGCAGTTCTTC
clone_size: NA
v_call: TRBV9
j_call: TRBJ2-1
d_call: NA
cdr3_length: 15

cdr3_aa: CASSQSEHPDSNQPQHF
cdr3_nt: TGCGCCAGCAGCCAATCGGAGCACCCTGATAGCAATCAGCCCCAGCATTTT
clone_size: NA
v_call: TRBV4-1
j_call: TRBJ1-5
d_call: NA
cdr3_length: 17

cdr3_aa: CASSSAGANTGELFF
cdr3_nt: TGTGCCAGCAGCTCGGCGGGGGCGAACACCGGGGAGCTGTTTTTT
clone_size: NA
v_call: TRBV28
j_call: TRBJ2-2
d_call: TRBD2
cdr3_length: 15

cdr3_aa: CASSGAGGKNEQYF
cdr3_nt: TGTGCCAGCAGTGGAGCGGGAGGGAAGAACGAGCAGTACTTC
clone_size: NA
v_call: TRBV28
j_call: TRBJ2-7
d_call: TRBD2
cdr3_length: 14

cdr3_aa: CAISESIGQGGYEQFF
cdr3_nt: TGTGCCATCAGTGAGTCGATCGGCCAGGGGGGCTATGAGCAGTTCTTC
clone_size: once
v_call: TRBV10-3
j_call: TRBJ2-1
d_call: NA
cdr3_length: 16

cdr3_aa: CASSRSLNQETQYF
cdr3_nt: TGTGCCAGCTCAAGGAGCTTGAACCAAGAGACCCAGTACTTC
clone_size: NA
v_call: TRBV11-2
j_call: TRBJ2-5
d_call: NA
cdr3_length: 14

cdr3_aa: CASSYSFLVEQFF
cdr3_nt: TGTGCCAGCAGTTACTCGTTCTTAGTGGAGCAGTTCTTC
clone_size: few
v_call: TRBV6-7
j_call: TRBJ2-1
d_call: NA
cdr3_length: 13

cdr3_aa: CATSRERASNEKLFF
cdr3_nt: TGTGCCACCAGCAGAGAAAGAGCCTCTAATGAAAAACTGTTTTTT
clone_size: NA
v_call: TRBV15
j_call: TRBJ1-4
d_call: NA
cdr3_length: 15

cdr3_aa: CASSSGTGELFF
cdr3_nt: TGTGCCAGCAGTTCGGGTACCGGGGAGCTGTTTTTT
clone_size: NA
v_call: TRBV28
j_call: TRBJ2-2
d_call: NA
cdr3_length: 12

cdr3_aa: CASSAREAGAYNEQFF
cdr3_nt: TGTGCCAGCAGTGCCCGGGAAGCGGGAGCCTACAATGAGCAGTTCTTC
clone_size: few
v_call: TRBV28
j_call: TRBJ2-1
d_call: TRBD2
cdr3_length: 16

cdr3_aa: CASGPSSGRPNTGELFF
cdr3_nt: TGCGCCAGCGGACCAAGTAGCGGGAGGCCGAACACCGGGGAGCTGTTTTTT
clone_size: NA
v_call: TRBV10-2
j_call: TRBJ2-2
d_call: TRBD2
cdr3_length: 17

cdr3_aa: CASSEFRGNYGYTF
cdr3_nt: TGTGCCAGCAGTGAGTTCAGGGGAAACTATGGCTACACCTTC
clone_size: NA
v_call: TRBV6-1
j_call: TRBJ1-2
d_call: NA
cdr3_length: 14

cdr3_aa: CASSTPGLAAETQYF
cdr3_nt: TGTGCCAGTAGTACTCCGGGACTAGCTGCGGAGACCCAGTACTTC
clone_size: NA
v_call: TRBV19
j_call: TRBJ2-5
d_call: TRBD2
cdr3_length: 15

cdr3_aa: CASSHYRDSDTQYF
cdr3_nt: TGTGCCAGCAGTCACTACCGGGACTCAGATACGCAGTATTTT
clone_size: NA
v_call: TRBV28
j_call: TRBJ2-3
d_call: NA
cdr3_length: 14

cdr3_aa: CASSLARVNEQFF
cdr3_nt: TGTGCCAGCAGCTTAGCCCGGGTCAATGAGCAGTTCTTC
clone_size: NA
v_call: TRBV7-6
j_call: TRBJ2-1
d_call: NA
cdr3_length: 13

cdr3_aa: CASSGQQDSYGYTF
cdr3_nt: TGTGCCAGCAGTGGGCAGCAGGATTCCTATGGCTACACCTTC
clone_size: NA
v_call: TRBV25-1
j_call: TRBJ1-2
d_call: NA
cdr3_length: 14

cdr3_aa: CASRPSGLGYTF
cdr3_nt: TGTGCCAGCCGCCCTTCGGGCCTCGGCTACACCTTC
clone_size: NA
v_call: TRBV28
j_call: TRBJ1-2
d_call: NA
cdr3_length: 12

cdr3_aa: CASSSGSGGYTF
cdr3_nt: TGTGCCAGCAGTTCAGGGAGCGGTGGCTACACCTTC
clone_size: once
v_call: TRBV28
j_call: TRBJ1-2
d_call: NA
cdr3_length: 12

cdr3_aa: CSVVGGRRESEAYGYTF
cdr3_nt: TGCAGCGTTGTTGGGGGGAGGCGCGAGAGCGAAGCGTATGGCTACACCTTC
clone_size: NA
v_call: TRBV29-1
j_call: TRBJ1-2
d_call: NA
cdr3_length: 17

cdr3_aa: CASSLAGAQTGELFF
cdr3_nt: TGTGCCAGCAGCCTAGCGGGAGCCCAGACCGGGGAGCTGTTTTTT
clone_size: NA
v_call: TRBV7-3
j_call: TRBJ2-2
d_call: TRBD2
cdr3_length: 15

cdr3_aa: CASSVRASQDRAHF
cdr3_nt: TGTGCCAGCAGTGTCCGCGCCTCCCAGGATCGCGCGCATTTT
clone_size: NA
v_call: TRBV2
j_call: TRBJ1-5
d_call: NA
cdr3_length: 14

cdr3_aa: CASSPDGWEKLFF
cdr3_nt: TGCGCCAGCAGCCCGGACGGGTGGGAAAAACTGTTTTTT
clone_size: NA
v_call: TRBV5-1
j_call: TRBJ1-4
d_call: NA
cdr3_length: 13

cdr3_aa: CASSLLEAGETEAFF
cdr3_nt: TGTGCCAGCAGCTTGCTCGAAGCAGGAGAAACTGAAGCTTTCTTT
clone_size: few
v_call: TRBV7-9
j_call: TRBJ1-1
d_call: NA
cdr3_length: 15

cdr3_aa: CASSRKGQGETQYF
cdr3_nt: TGTGCCAGCAGCAGAAAGGGACAGGGAGAGACCCAGTACTTC
clone_size: NA
v_call: TRBV6-1
j_call: TRBJ2-5
d_call: TRBD1
cdr3_length: 14

cdr3_aa: CASSRGFGSDTEAFF
cdr3_nt: TGCGCCAGCAGCAGGGGGTTTGGGAGCGACACTGAAGCTTTCTTT
clone_size: NA
v_call: TRBV4-1
j_call: TRBJ1-1
d_call: NA
cdr3_length: 15

cdr3_aa: CASETGGGYGYTF
cdr3_nt: TGTGCCAGCGAGACAGGGGGGGGTTATGGCTACACCTTC
clone_size: once
v_call: TRBV28
j_call: TRBJ1-2
d_call: TRBD1
cdr3_length: 13

cdr3_aa: CASSLFGTWGNQPQHF
cdr3_nt: TGTGCCAGCAGTTTATTTGGCACGTGGGGCAATCAGCCCCAGCATTTT
clone_size: once
v_call: TRBV28
j_call: TRBJ1-5
d_call: NA
cdr3_length: 16

cdr3_aa: CASSRERPYRGYTF
cdr3_nt: TGTGCCAGTAGTAGGGAGAGGCCCTACCGTGGCTACACCTTC
clone_size: NA
v_call: TRBV19
j_call: TRBJ1-2
d_call: NA
cdr3_length: 14

cdr3_aa: CASSLDPIGPRRGNEQFF
cdr3_nt: TGTGCCAGCAGCTTAGATCCAATTGGGCCAAGGAGGGGCAATGAGCAGTTCTTC
clone_size: NA
v_call: TRBV11-2
j_call: TRBJ2-1
d_call: NA
cdr3_length: 18

cdr3_aa: CASSRREAYGVPYEQYF
cdr3_nt: TGTGCCAGCAGCCGACGAGAGGCCTATGGGGTTCCCTACGAGCAGTACTTC
clone_size: NA
v_call: TRBV11-2
j_call: TRBJ2-7
d_call: NA
cdr3_length: 17

cdr3_aa: CASSLRVAASYEQFF
cdr3_nt: TGTGCCAGCAGCTTAAGGGTAGCGGCGTCTTATGAGCAGTTCTTC
clone_size: once
v_call: TRBV11-2
j_call: TRBJ2-1
d_call: NA
cdr3_length: 15